This passage covers 2 T cell receptor beta chains from one sample sequenced in a study of shared clonotypes between healthy human individuals. CD8 cells classed as naive were CD45RO-negative and positively selected for CCR7, excluding terminally differentiated effector memory CD45RA+ cells. Method: immunoSEQ multiplex PCR; TCRdb's copy keeps in-frame clones and lacks some. The data contain around 550,000 clones, 85% to 95% of them singletons. The sample was naive CD8+ T cells sorted from blood. Every receptor here comes from a woman in her 30s in good health.

The gene calls are TRBV15 and TRBJ1-1, with D perhaps TRBD1 (6 bases). Trimming took off 3 bases at V and 0 bases at J, with 8 bases between the two ends. This CDR3 has 14 residues. Germline values: CDR1 LNHNV, CDR2 YYDKDF (reference sequence). The CDR3, as DNA: TGTGCCACCAGCAGCAGGACAGTGAACACTGAAGCTTTCTTT. Protein: CATSSRTVNTEAFF.

This chain connects TRBV7-9 to TRBJ2-2; D gene unclear. V lost 0 bases and J 9 bases, leaving 5 bases between the germline ends. CDR3 size: 12 residues. Germline V lookup: CDR1 SEHNR, CDR2 FQNEAQ (reference sequence). Written as DNA, the CDR3 is TGTGCCAGCAGCTTAGCAGTCTGGGAGCTGTTTTTT. The encoded protein is CASSLAVWELFF.